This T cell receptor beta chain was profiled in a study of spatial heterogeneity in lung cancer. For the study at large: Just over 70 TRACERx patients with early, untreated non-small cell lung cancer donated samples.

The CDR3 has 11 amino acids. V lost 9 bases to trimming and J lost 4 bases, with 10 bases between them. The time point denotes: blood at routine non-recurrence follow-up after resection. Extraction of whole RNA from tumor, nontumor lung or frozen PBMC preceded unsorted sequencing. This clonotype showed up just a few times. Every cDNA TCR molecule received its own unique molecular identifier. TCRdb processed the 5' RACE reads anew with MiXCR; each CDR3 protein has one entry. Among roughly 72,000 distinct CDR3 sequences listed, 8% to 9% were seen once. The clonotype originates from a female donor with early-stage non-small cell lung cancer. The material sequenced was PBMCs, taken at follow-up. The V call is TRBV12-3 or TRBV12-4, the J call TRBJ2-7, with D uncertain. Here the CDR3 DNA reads TGTGCCAGTTCTGCTACATACGAGCAGTACTTC. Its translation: CASSATYEQYF.